Listed below are T cell receptor beta chains from one sample, sequenced in a study of response to subunit inactivated influenza vaccine. TCRdb re-derived calls from the RT-PCR reads in MiXCR, one entry per CDR3 protein. The table lists around 520,000 distinct CDR3 sequences, approximately 10% of them singletons. Sequencing was performed on PBMCs from blood, taken on the day of vaccination. These receptors were obtained from a man between 45 and 60 years old who received an inactivated influenza vaccine. Each CDR3 is given with its conserved first and last residue. D genes are given only for firm matches. Clone size is not always given. Where it is, it says once, few, many or a class for expanded clones.

>-|-|TRBJ2-2|TRBV7-2
TGTGCCAGCAGCTACAGGGAAATCACCGGGGAGCTGTTTTTT
CASSYREITGELFF
>-|-|TRBJ2-2|TRBV7-2
TGTGCCAGCAGTTTCAGGGTCCTGAGCGGGGAGCTGTTTTTT
CASSFRVLSGELFF
>-|-|TRBJ2-2|TRBV27
TGTGCCAGCGGCCTCGGGGGGCTCGGGGAGCTGTTTTTT
CASGLGGLGELFF
>-|-|TRBJ2-5|TRBV4-3
TGCGCCAGCAGCCAAAGTGTACAGGGAGAGACCCAGTACTTC
CASSQSVQGETQYF
>few|-|TRBJ2-1|TRBV12-3/TRBV12-4
TGTGCCAGCAATGGCAGGCGGAATGAGCAGTTCTTC
CASNGRRNEQFF
>-|-|TRBJ2-6|TRBV5-1
TGCGCCAGCAGCCCCCTCTTTGCCGGGGCCAACGTCCTGACTTTC
CASSPLFAGANVLTF
>few|TRBD2|TRBJ2-5|TRBV10-3
TGTGCCATCAGCCTCGGGGGGGGCCGAGTAGAGACCCAGTACTTC
CAISLGGGRVETQYF
>many|-|TRBJ1-2|TRBV7-2
TGTGCCAGCAGCATCACTAGGCTCACCTATGGCTACACCTTC
CASSITRLTYGYTF
>-|-|TRBJ1-5|TRBV20-1
TGCAGTGCTAGACAGGGCCTCAATCAGCCCCAGCATTTT
CSARQGLNQPQHF
>-|-|TRBJ2-3|TRBV5-1
TGCGCCAGCAGCTTTTGGAGCACAGATACGCAGTATTTT
CASSFWSTDTQYF
>many|TRBD1|TRBJ2-5|TRBV7-2
TGTGCCAGCAGCAAACAGGGGGCGAGCGTGGGGGAGACCCAGTACTTC
CASSKQGASVGETQYF
>few|-|TRBJ2-3|TRBV20-1
TGCAGTGCCACTTCTCGTGTAAACACAGATACGCAGTATTTT
CSATSRVNTDTQYF
>-|-|TRBJ2-6|TRBV28
TGTGCCAGCAGTTTAAGGTCGGGGGCTGGGGCCAACGTCCTGACTTTC
CASSLRSGAGANVLTF
>-|-|TRBJ2-1|TRBV29-1
TGCAGCGTTGAATGGGTTATCGGACCCGATAATGAGCAGTTCTTC
CSVEWVIGPDNEQFF
>many|TRBD2|TRBJ2-2|TRBV29-1
TGCAGCGTTGAGGGAGGGCCCGGGGAGCTGTTTTTT
CSVEGGPGELFF
>once|TRBD2|TRBJ2-3|TRBV28
TGTGCCAGCAGTTTCCCCGGACTAGACACAGATACGCAGTATTTT
CASSFPGLDTDTQYF
>-|-|TRBJ2-7|TRBV6-4
TGTGCCAACACAAACGAGTATCAGCCCAAGTACTTC
CANTNEYQPKYF
>few|TRBD1|TRBJ2-2|TRBV10-3
TGTGCCATCAGTGAAATTACAGGGGGAAACACCGGGGAGCTGTTTTTT
CAISEITGGNTGELFF
>-|-|TRBJ2-1|TRBV20-1
TGCAGTGCTAGGGGATTGGACTCCAATGAGCAGTTCTTC
CSARGLDSNEQFF
>-|TRBD2|TRBJ2-1|TRBV7-2
TGTGCCAGCAGAGTCTTTGGCGGGGGGGCCTACAATGAGCAGTTCTTC
CASRVFGGGAYNEQFF
>few|-|TRBJ2-5|TRBV20-1
TGCAGTGCTCTAAAGAGGGGACACCTCGGGACCCAGTACTTC
CSALKRGHLGTQYF
>-|TRBD2|TRBJ2-1|TRBV5-1
TGCGCCAGCAGCTTGGAGCTAGCGGGAGCTAGAGAGCAGTTCTTC
CASSLELAGAREQFF
>many|TRBD2|TRBJ2-1|TRBV24-1
TGTGCCACCAGTGAACTAGCGGGGGCTGGCGGAGAGCAGTTCTTC
CATSELAGAGGEQFF
>-|-|TRBJ2-1|TRBV7-9
TGTGCCAGCAGCTTACTAGCCGGGAGTCAGAGTGAGCAGTTCTTC
CASSLLAGSQSEQFF
>-|-|TRBJ2-4|TRBV20-1
TGCAGTGTCGCAGCTCTGGCCAAAAACATTCAGTACTTC
CSVAALAKNIQYF
>-|-|TRBJ2-7|TRBV12-3/TRBV12-4
TGTGCCAGCAGCCCCGCACAGGGCTACGAGCAGTACTTC
CASSPAQGYEQYF
>-|-|TRBJ2-2|TRBV19
TGTGCCAGTAGTATAGCAGTTGTCACCGGGGAGCTGTTTTTT
CASSIAVVTGELFF
>few|-|TRBJ2-2|TRBV5-1
TGCGCCAGCAGCTTCAGGGGAGGTGACACCGGGGAGCTGTTTTTT
CASSFRGGDTGELFF
>many|-|TRBJ2-5|TRBV15
TGTGCCACCAGCAGAGATCTAGTTAGGGTCCCAGAGACCCAGTACTTC
CATSRDLVRVPETQYF
>few|-|TRBJ2-5|TRBV10-3
TGTGCCATCAGTGAAGGGGACGGGGAGACCCAGTACTTC
CAISEGDGETQYF
>many|-|TRBJ2-7|TRBV20-1
TGCAGTGCTAGATTGAGAACCTACGAGCAGTACTTC
CSARLRTYEQYF
>-|TRBD2|TRBJ2-1|TRBV11-2
TGTGCCAGCAGCCCACAGGGACCGACTAGCGGGAGTCGCAATGAGCAGTTCTTC
CASSPQGPTSGSRNEQFF
>-|TRBD2|TRBJ2-1|TRBV7-9
TGTGCCAGCAGCTTCACTAGCGGGAGTTGGGGGGAGCAGTTCTTC
CASSFTSGSWGEQFF
>-|-|TRBJ2-7|TRBV29-1
TGCAGCGGTGGGGGGCCGAGGGGCGAGCAGTACTTC
CSGGGPRGEQYF
>-|-|TRBJ2-7|TRBV11-2
TGTGCCAGCAGCTGGGACTCCACCTACGAGCAGTACTTC
CASSWDSTYEQYF
>-|-|TRBJ2-1|TRBV24-1
TGTGCCACCTCAGGGGCGCGAATCTACAATGAGCAGTTCTTC
CATSGARIYNEQFF
>few|-|TRBJ1-1|TRBV20-1
TGCAGTGCTAGAGATTTTTTCCAGGGGAACACTGAAGCTTTCTTT
CSARDFFQGNTEAFF
>few|-|TRBJ1-6|TRBV5-1
TGCGCCAGCAGCTTGGCCGCTCGGGGTTCACCCCTCCACTTT
CASSLAARGSPLHF
>many|-|TRBJ2-7|TRBV7-2
TGTGCCAGCAGCTTAGGGTCGGCTGGAGGCTACGAGCAGTACTTC
CASSLGSAGGYEQYF
>-|-|TRBJ2-3|TRBV20-1
TGCAGTGCTGAGTTCCGGGACACCTCGGGGGATACGCAGTATTTT
CSAEFRDTSGDTQYF
>few|TRBD2|TRBJ2-5|TRBV7-2
TGTGCCAGCAGCTTAAAAAGCGGGAGGGCCGGAGAGACCCAGTACTTC
CASSLKSGRAGETQYF
>-|-|TRBJ1-6|TRBV12-3/TRBV12-4
TGTGCCAGCACCCAGGGGCCGGGCGGGAATTCACCCCTCCACTTT
CASTQGPGGNSPLHF
>-|-|TRBJ1-6|TRBV28
TGTGCCAGCAGTTTGTTGGGGGATCGGAGTAATTCACCCCTCCACTTT
CASSLLGDRSNSPLHF
>-|-|TRBJ1-1|TRBV7-2
TGTGCCAGCAGCACTTCGTTTAACACTGAAGCTTTCTTT
CASSTSFNTEAFF
>few|TRBD1|TRBJ1-2|TRBV5-6
TGTGCCAGCAGCAACAGGGGAGGCTACACCTTC
CASSNRGGYTF
>-|-|TRBJ2-1|TRBV11-2
TGTGCCAGCAGCTTAGTTAACAGGTACAATGAGCAGTTCTTC
CASSLVNRYNEQFF
>-|TRBD1|TRBJ1-2|TRBV6-4
TGTGCCAGCAGTGCGGAACAGGGGACCCCCTATGGCTACACCTTC
CASSAEQGTPYGYTF
>few|TRBD2|TRBJ2-2|TRBV24-1
TGTGCCACCGGACCCGACCGACTAGCGGCGAACACCGGGGAGCTGTTTTTT
CATGPDRLAANTGELFF
>few|TRBD1|TRBJ2-7|TRBV5-1
TGCGCCAGCAGCAACGGACAGGGGGCGGGTTCATACGAGCAGTACTTC
CASSNGQGAGSYEQYF
>few|TRBD2|TRBJ2-5|TRBV10-2
TGCGCCAGCAGTGAGCCTACTAGCGGGGGGGGAGCCCAGTACTTC
CASSEPTSGGGAQYF
>few|-|TRBJ2-2|TRBV27
TGTGCCAGCCGAAGCGAGGGCGCGGGAACCGGGGAGCTGTTTTTT
CASRSEGAGTGELFF
>few|-|TRBJ2-1|TRBV7-2
TGTGCCAGCAGCCCGACACATACCTACAATGAGCAGTTCTTC
CASSPTHTYNEQFF
>few|-|TRBJ1-6|TRBV6-1
TGTGCCACTTCGGACGGAGAAATAAATTCACCCCTCCACTTT
CATSDGEINSPLHF